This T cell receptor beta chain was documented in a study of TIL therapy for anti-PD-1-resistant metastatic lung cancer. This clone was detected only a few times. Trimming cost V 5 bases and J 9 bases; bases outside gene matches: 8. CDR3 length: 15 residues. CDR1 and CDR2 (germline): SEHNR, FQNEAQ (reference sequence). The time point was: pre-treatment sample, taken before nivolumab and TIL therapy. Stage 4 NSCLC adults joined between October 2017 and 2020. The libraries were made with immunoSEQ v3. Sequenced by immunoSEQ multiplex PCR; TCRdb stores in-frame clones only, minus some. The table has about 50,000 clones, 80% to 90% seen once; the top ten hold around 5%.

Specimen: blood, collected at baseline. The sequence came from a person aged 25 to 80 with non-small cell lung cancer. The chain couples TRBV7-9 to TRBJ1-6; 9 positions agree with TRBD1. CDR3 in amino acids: CASSASGTGPSPLHF. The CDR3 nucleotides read TGTGCCAGCAGCGCTTCCGGGACAGGGCCTTCACCCCTCCACTTT.